This record concerns one T cell receptor (beta chain) sequence. This specimen comes from a study of CD8 T cells in Susac syndrome. V was shortened by 3 bases and J by 2 bases, with 10 bases between the two germline ends. This CDR3 has 13 residues. The V gene's germline CDR1 is SQVTM and CDR2 ANQGSEA. Sequencing of TCR beta was carried out in blood CD8+ and CD4+ T cells. The healthy controls were matched to patients by age and sex. With random hexamers, reverse transcription was performed on about 0.5 to 1 ug of RNA. Amplification of TCR beta CDR3 by immunoSEQ multiplex PCR spanned 54 Vbeta and 13 Jbeta. From the immunoSEQ multiplex PCR reads, TCRdb called clonotypes with MiXCR, one entry per CDR3 protein. The profile shows 90,000 to 110,000 distinct CDR3 sequences, 96% of them singletons.

The chain has TRBV29-1 and TRBJ1-2; D gene ambiguous. This TCR was recovered from a human donor in good health. Sequenced input: CD4+ T cells from PBMCs. The CDR3 sequence: CSVEAVPNYGYTF. The CDR3 DNA sequence: TGCAGCGTTGAGGCCGTACCCAACTATGGCTACACCTTC.